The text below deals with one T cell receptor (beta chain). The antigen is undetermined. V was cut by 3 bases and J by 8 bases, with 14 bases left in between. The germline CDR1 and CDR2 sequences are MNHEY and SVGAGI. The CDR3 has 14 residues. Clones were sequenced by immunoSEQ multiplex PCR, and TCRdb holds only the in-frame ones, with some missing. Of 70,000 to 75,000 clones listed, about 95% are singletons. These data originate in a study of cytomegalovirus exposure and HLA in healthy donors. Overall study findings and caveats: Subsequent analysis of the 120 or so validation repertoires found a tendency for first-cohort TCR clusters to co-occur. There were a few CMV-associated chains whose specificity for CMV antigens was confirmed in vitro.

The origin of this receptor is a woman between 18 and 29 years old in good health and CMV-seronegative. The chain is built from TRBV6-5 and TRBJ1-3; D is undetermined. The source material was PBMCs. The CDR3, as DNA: TGTGCCAGCAGTTATTCAACGGCGGGGTACACCATATATTTT. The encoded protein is CASSYSTAGYTIYF.